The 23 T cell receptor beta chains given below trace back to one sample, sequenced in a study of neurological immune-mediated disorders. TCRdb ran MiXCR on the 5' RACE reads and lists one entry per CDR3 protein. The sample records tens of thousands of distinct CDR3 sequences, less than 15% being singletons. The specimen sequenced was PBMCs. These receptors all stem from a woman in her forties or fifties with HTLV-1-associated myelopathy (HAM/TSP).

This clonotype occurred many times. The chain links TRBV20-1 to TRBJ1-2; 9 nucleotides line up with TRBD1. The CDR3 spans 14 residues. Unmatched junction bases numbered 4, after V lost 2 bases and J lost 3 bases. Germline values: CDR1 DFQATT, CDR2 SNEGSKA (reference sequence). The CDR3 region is CSARRRTGDYGYTF. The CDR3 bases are TGCAGTGCTAGACGAAGGACAGGGGACTATGGCTACACCTTC.

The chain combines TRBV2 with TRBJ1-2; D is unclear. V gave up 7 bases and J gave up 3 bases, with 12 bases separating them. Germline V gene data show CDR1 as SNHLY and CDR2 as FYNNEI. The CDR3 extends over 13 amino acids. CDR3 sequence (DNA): TGTGCCAGCATTAACCTTCCAGACTATGGCTACACCTTC. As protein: CASINLPDYGYTF.

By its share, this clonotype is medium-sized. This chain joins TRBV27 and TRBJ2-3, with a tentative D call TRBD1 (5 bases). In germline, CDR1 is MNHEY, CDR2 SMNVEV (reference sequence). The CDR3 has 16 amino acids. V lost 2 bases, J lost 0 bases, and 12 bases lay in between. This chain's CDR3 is CASSLTGLTSTDTQYF. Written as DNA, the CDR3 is TGTGCCAGCAGTTTAACAGGATTAACTAGCACAGATACGCAGTATTTT.

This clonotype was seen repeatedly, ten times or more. CDR3: CASSFSGQGQETQYF. CDR3 nucleotide sequence: TGTGCCAGCAGCTTTTCCGGACAGGGTCAAGAGACCCAGTACTTC. J is TRBJ2-5 and V is TRBV5-6; the match to TRBD1 covers 8 bases. Looked up from germline, CDR1 is SGHDT and CDR2 is YYEEEE. This CDR3 spans 15 amino acids. With 2 bases clipped from V and 2 bases from J, the junction kept 5 bases outside the gene matches.

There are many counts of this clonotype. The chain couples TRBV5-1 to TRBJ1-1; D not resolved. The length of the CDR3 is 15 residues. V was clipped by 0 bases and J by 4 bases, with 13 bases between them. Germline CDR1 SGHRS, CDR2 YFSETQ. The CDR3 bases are TGCGCCAGCAGCTTGGTGACAACCGAATCCACTGAAGCTTTCTTT. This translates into CASSLVTTESTEAFF.

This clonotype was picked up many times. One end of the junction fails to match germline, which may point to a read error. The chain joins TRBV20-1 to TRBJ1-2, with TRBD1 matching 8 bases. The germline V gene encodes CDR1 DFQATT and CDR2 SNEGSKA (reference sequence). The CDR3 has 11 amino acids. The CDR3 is CRATGGYGYTF. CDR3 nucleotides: TGCAGGGCTACAGGGGGCTATGGCTACACCTTC.

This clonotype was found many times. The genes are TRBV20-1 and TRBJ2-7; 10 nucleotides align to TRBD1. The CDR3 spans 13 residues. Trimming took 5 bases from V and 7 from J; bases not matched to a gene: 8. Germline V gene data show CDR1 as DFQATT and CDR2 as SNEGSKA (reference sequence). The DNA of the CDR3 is TGCAGTGCTGGGGGACAGGGGTCGGGAGAGCAGTACTTC. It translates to CSAGGQGSGEQYF.

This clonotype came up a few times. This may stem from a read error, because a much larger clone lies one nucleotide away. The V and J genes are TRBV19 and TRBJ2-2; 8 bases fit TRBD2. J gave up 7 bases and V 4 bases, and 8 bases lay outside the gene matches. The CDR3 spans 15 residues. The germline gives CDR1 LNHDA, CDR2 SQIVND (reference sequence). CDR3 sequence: CASSTGTRDNGELFF. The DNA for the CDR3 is TGTGCCAGTAGTACCGGGACTAGAGACAACGGGGAGCTGTTTTTT.

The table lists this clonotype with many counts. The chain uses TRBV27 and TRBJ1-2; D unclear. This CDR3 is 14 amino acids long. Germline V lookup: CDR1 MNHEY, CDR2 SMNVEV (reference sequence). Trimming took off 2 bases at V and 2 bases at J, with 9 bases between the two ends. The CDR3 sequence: CASSLIGLNYGYTF. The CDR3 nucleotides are TGTGCCAGCAGTTTAATTGGGTTAAACTATGGCTACACCTTC.

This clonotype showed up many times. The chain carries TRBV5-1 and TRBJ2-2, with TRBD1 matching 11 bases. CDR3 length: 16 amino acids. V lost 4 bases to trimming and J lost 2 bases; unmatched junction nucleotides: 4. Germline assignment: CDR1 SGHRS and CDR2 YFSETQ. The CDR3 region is CASSRTGGVNTGELFF. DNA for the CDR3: TGCGCCAGCAGCCGGACAGGGGGCGTCAACACCGGGGAGCTGTTTTTT.

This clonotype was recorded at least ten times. The CDR3 nucleotides read TGTGCCAGCAGCTCGAATAGCGGGGGGGCTTACAATGAGCAGTTCTTC. It specifies CASSSNSGGAYNEQFF. The chain recombines TRBV7-2 with TRBJ2-1, with 11 bases that match TRBD2. Per the germline V gene, CDR1 is SGHTA and CDR2 is FQGNSA. CDR3 length equals 16 residues. Trimming took 4 bases from V and 4 from J; bases not matched to a gene: 6.

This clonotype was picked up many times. The chain's CDR3 is CASSPSGFGGYTF. CDR3 nucleotides: TGTGCCAGCAGCCCTTCAGGGTTTGGTGGCTACACCTTC. The V and J genes are TRBV12-3 or TRBV12-4 and TRBJ1-2, with D possibly being TRBD1 (5 bases). The CDR3 runs 13 residues. V was cut by 6 bases and J by 7 bases, with 15 bases left in between.

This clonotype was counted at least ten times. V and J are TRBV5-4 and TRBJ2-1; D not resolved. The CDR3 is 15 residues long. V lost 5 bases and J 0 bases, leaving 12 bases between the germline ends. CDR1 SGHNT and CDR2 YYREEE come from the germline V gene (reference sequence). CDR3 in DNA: TGTGCCAGCAGACGGACCTTAAACTCCTACAATGAGCAGTTCTTC. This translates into CASRRTLNSYNEQFF.

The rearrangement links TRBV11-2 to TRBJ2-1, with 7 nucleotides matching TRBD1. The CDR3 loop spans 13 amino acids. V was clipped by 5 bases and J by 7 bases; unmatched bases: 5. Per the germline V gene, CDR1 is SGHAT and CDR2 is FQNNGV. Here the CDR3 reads CASSLDRENEQFF. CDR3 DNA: TGTGCCAGCAGCCTCGACAGGGAGAATGAGCAGTTCTTC.

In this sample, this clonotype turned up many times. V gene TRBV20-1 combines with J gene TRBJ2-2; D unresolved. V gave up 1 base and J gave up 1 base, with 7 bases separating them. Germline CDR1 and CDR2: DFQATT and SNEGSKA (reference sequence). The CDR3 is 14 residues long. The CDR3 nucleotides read TGCAGTGCTAGAGGGGTACAGAACACCGGGGAGCTGTTTTTT. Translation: CSARGVQNTGELFF.

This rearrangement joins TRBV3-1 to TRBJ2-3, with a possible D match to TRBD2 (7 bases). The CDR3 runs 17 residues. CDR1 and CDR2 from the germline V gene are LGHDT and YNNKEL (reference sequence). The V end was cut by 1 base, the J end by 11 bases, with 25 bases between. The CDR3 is CASSQVIRRGGHNEQYF. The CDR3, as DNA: TGTGCCAGCAGCCAAGTGATTCGTCGCGGGGGCCACAATGAGCAGTATTTT.

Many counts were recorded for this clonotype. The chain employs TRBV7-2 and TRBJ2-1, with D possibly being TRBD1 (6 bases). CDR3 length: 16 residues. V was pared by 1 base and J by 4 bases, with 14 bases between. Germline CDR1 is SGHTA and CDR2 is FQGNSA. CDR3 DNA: TGTGCCAGCAGCTTAGTGTCTCAGGGGCTGTACAATGAGCAGTTCTTC. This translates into CASSLVSQGLYNEQFF.

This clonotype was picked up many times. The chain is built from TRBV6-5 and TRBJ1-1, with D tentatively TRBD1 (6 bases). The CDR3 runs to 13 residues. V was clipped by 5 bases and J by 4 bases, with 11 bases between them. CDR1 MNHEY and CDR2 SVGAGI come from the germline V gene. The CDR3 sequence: CASSPGTPTEAFF. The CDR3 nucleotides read TGTGCCAGCAGTCCCGGGACACCCACTGAAGCTTTCTTT.

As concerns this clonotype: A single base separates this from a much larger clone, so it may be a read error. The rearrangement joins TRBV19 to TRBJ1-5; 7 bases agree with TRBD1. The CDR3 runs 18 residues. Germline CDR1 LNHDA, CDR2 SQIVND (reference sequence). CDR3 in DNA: TGTGCCAGTAGTATAGTCCCCCACAGGGGAGGAAGCAATCAGCACCAGCATTTT. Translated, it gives CASSIVPHRGGSNQHQHF.

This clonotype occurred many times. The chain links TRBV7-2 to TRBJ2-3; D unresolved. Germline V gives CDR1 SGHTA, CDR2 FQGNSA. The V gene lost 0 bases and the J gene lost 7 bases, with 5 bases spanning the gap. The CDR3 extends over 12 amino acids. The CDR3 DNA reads TGTGCCAGCAGCTTAGCTAGCAATACGCAGTATTTT. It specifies CASSLASNTQYF.

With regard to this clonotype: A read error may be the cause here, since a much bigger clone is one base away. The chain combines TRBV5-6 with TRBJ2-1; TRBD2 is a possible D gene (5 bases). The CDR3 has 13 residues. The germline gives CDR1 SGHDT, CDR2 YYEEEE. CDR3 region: CPSSLSGYNEQFF. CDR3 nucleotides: TGTCCCAGCAGCTTAAGCGGATACAATGAGCAGTTCTTC.

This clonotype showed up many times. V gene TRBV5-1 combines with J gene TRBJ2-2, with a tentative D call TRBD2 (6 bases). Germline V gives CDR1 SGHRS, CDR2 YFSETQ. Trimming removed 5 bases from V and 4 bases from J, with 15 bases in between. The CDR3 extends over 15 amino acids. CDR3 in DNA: TGCGCCAGCAGTTACGGGACTCAAAGCACCGGGGAGCTGTTTTTT. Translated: CASSYGTQSTGELFF.

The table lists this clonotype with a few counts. The CDR3 here is CASSLGGRYYEQYF. Written as DNA, the CDR3 is TGTGCCAGCAGCTTAGGAGGCCGGTACTACGAGCAGTACTTC. The chain links TRBV7-8 to TRBJ2-7, with D unresolved. Per germline, CDR1 SGHVS and CDR2 FQNEAQ. The CDR3 length is 14 residues. The V and J ends lost 1 base and 3 bases respectively, with 10 bases between them.